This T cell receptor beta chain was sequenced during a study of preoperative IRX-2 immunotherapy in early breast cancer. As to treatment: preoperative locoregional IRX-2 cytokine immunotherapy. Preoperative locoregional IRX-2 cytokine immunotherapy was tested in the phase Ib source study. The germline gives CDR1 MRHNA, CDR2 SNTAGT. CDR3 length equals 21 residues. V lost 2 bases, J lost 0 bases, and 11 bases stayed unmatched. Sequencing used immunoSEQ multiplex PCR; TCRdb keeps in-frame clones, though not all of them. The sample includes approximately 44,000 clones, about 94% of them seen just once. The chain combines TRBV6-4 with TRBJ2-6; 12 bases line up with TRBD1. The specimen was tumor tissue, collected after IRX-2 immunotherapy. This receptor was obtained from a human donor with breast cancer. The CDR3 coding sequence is TGTGCCAGCAGTGACCGAAATTACCGGGACAGGGGGCCCTCTGGGGCCAACGTCCTGACTTTC. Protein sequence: CASSDRNYRDRGPSGANVLTF.